Each of the 30 T cell receptor beta chains below was sequenced from the same sample in a study of cytomegalovirus exposure and HLA in healthy donors. The method was immunoSEQ multiplex PCR; TCRdb's version includes in-frame clones alone and lacks a portion of them. The sample holds around 220,000 clones, around 88% seen once. The sequenced sample consisted of PBMCs. The source of these receptors is a woman younger than 35 in good health and CMV-seronegative.

The chain couples TRBV5-5 to TRBJ1-4; D gene ambiguous. CDR3 length equals 13 residues. From germline, CDR1 is SGHKS and CDR2 YYEKEE (reference sequence). V was clipped by 2 bases and J by 3 bases, with 5 bases between them. CDR3 region: CASSFYANEKLFF. The CDR3 DNA follows: TGTGCCAGCAGCTTTTATGCTAATGAAAAACTGTTTTTT.

This clone was observed a handful of times. The chain employs TRBV30 and TRBJ1-2, with D unclear. The CDR3 has 15 residues. Per the germline V gene, CDR1 is GTSNPN and CDR2 is SVGIG (reference sequence). V was trimmed by 0 bases and J by 0 bases, leaving 11 bases between them. CDR3 region: CAWSVRGITNYGYTF. For the CDR3, the DNA is TGTGCCTGGAGTGTACGGGGAATTACTAACTATGGCTACACCTTC.

This chain links TRBV4-1 with TRBJ1-4; perhaps TRBD1 as D (6 bases). CDR1 is MGHRA, CDR2 YSYEKL, per germline. This CDR3 has 15 amino acids. V lost 8 bases and J lost 2, with 15 bases in between. The CDR3 region is CASASSRGTNEKLFF. CDR3 nucleotides: TGCGCCAGCGCGTCAAGCAGGGGTACTAATGAAAAACTGTTTTTT.

The CDR3 sequence is CSTGWGTEAFF. CDR3 bases: TGCAGCACAGGGTGGGGCACTGAAGCTTTCTTT. This chain connects TRBV29-1 to TRBJ1-1, with D possibly TRBD1 on 6 matching bases. Trimming took off 8 bases at V and 4 bases at J, with 11 bases between the two ends. This CDR3 is built from 11 residues. CDR1 and CDR2 (germline): SQVTM, ANQGSEA.

The chain links TRBV27 to TRBJ2-7; D gene uncertain. The V end was cut by 1 base, the J end by 3 bases, with 7 bases between. The CDR3 has 13 amino acids. From germline, CDR1 is MNHEY and CDR2 SMNVEV (reference sequence). CDR3 in amino acids: CASSLYLGYEQYF. Written as DNA, the CDR3 is TGTGCCAGCAGTTTATATCTAGGCTACGAGCAGTACTTC.

The rearrangement uses TRBV4-2 and TRBJ1-3; 9 nucleotides agree with TRBD1. CDR1 LGHNA and CDR2 YNFKEQ come from the germline V gene. CDR3 length: 17 amino acids. The trim removed 3 bases at V and 4 bases at J, leaving 10 bases unmatched. CDR3: CASSQRNRGPWGNTIYF. The CDR3 region has the DNA TGTGCCAGCAGCCAGAGAAACAGGGGGCCGTGGGGAAACACCATATATTTT.

This rearrangement joins TRBV28 to TRBJ1-1, with D perhaps TRBD1 (5 bases). V was trimmed by 6 bases and J by 5 bases, leaving 13 bases between them. The CDR3 has 13 amino acids. The germline V gene encodes CDR1 MDHEN and CDR2 SYDVKM. For the CDR3, the DNA is TGTGCCAGCAGCATCAGGGTAGGGACTGAAGCTTTCTTT. Translation: CASSIRVGTEAFF.

In this sample, this clone turned up once. The chain uses TRBV28 and TRBJ1-2; TRBD1 agrees at 8 bases. CDR1 and CDR2 from the germline V gene are MDHEN and SYDVKM. This CDR3 is built from 16 residues. The trim removed 4 bases at V and 5 bases at J, leaving 12 bases unmatched. CDR3 bases: TGTGCCAGCAGTTCGGGGCCAGGACAGGGTTTTTATGGCTACACCTTC. This translates into CASSSGPGQGFYGYTF.

This clone has a handful of counts. The chain couples TRBV4-3 to TRBJ2-3; no definite D call. Germline V gives CDR1 LGHNA, CDR2 YSLEER. The CDR3 is 13 residues long. The ends were cut back, 1 base at V and 2 bases at J, with 4 bases in the middle. This CDR3 is CASSQGHTDTQYF. CDR3 coding DNA: TGCGCCAGCAGCCAAGGACACACAGATACGCAGTATTTT.

The chain uses TRBV28 and TRBJ2-2, with 9 bases identical to TRBD1. This CDR3 region has 15 residues. J lost 6 bases, V lost 5 bases, and 7 bases had no gene match. Germline lookup yields CDR1 MDHEN and CDR2 SYDVKM. This chain's CDR3 is CASSPRQGGSGELFF. The CDR3 DNA reads as TGTGCCAGCAGTCCAAGACAGGGGGGCTCCGGGGAGCTGTTTTTT.

CDR3 loop: CASSPRQGDEQYF. As DNA, the CDR3 is TGTGCCAGCTCACCGAGACAGGGTGACGAGCAGTACTTC. The rearrangement links TRBV18 to TRBJ2-7; 7 nucleotides match TRBD1. Trimming at V came to 3 bases and at J to 5 bases, leaving 4 bases not matched to a gene. The length of the CDR3 is 13 residues. Germline V gene data show CDR1 as KGHSH and CDR2 as LQKENI.

The gene calls are TRBV4-1 and TRBJ2-1, with 10 nucleotides matching TRBD2. CDR1 MGHRA and CDR2 YSYEKL come from the germline V gene. CDR3 length: 17 residues. V trimming: 1 base; J trimming: 7 bases; junction bases outside the gene matches: 10. CDR3 DNA sequence: TGCGCCAGCAGCCAAGGACCAGCTAGCGGGAGTAGAAATGAGCAGTTCTTC. Protein sequence: CASSQGPASGSRNEQFF.

The CDR3 sequence: CASSDTTYNEQFF. CDR3 nucleotides: TGTGCCAGCAGCGATACCACTTACAATGAGCAGTTCTTC. The chain links TRBV6-5 to TRBJ2-1; D remains unclear. The CDR3 covers 13 residues. Per germline, CDR1 MNHEY and CDR2 SVGAGI. The V gene lost 6 bases and the J gene lost 4 bases, with 10 bases spanning the gap.

The chain combines TRBV4-1 with TRBJ2-7; tentative D call: TRBD1 (6 bases). Germline V gene sequence: CDR1 MGHRA, CDR2 YSYEKL. This CDR3 spans 15 amino acids. V was trimmed by 4 bases and J by 0 bases, leaving 13 bases between them. The DNA of the CDR3 is TGCGCCAGCAGCCTCGGGACACTAAGCTCCTACGAGCAGTACTTC. Its translation is CASSLGTLSSYEQYF.

The CDR3 nucleotides read TGTGCCAGCAGCCAACAGGGGACCTACGAGCAGTACTTC. This encodes CASSQQGTYEQYF. The V call is TRBV14, the J call TRBJ2-7; D may be TRBD1 (6 bases). The CDR3 extends over 13 amino acids. Germline CDR1 is SGHDN and CDR2 is FVKESK. V dropped 2 bases and J dropped 2 bases, with 7 bases sitting between them.

This CDR3 reads CASSSEGSYEQYF. CDR3 coding DNA: TGTGCCAGCAGCTCCGAGGGTTCCTACGAGCAGTACTTC. V is TRBV7-9 and J is TRBJ2-7; the D gene is possibly TRBD2 (5 bases). Looked up from germline, CDR1 is SEHNR and CDR2 is FQNEAQ (reference sequence). CDR3 length: 13 amino acids. With 4 bases removed from V and 1 base from J, the gap between germline ends came to 8 bases.

The V call is TRBV5-1, the J call TRBJ2-6; TRBD1 matches 10 bases. V lost 4 bases to trimming and J lost 1 base; unmatched junction nucleotides: 11. CDR1 and CDR2 from the germline V gene are SGHRS and YFSETQ. The CDR3 totals 19 residues. CDR3 nucleotides: TGCGCCAGCAGCCCCTTGACAGGGGGCGTCCTATCTGGGGCCAACGTCCTGACTTTC. Translating gives CASSPLTGGVLSGANVLTF.

V usage is TRBV6-5 and J usage is TRBJ2-7; D gene uncertain. V was pared by 0 bases and J by 6 bases, with 12 bases between. This CDR3 comprises 14 residues. Germline V lookup: CDR1 MNHEY, CDR2 SVGAGI. CDR3 loop: CASSYSTLSGEQYF. The CDR3 region has the DNA TGTGCCAGCAGTTACTCTACCCTTTCGGGCGAGCAGTACTTC.

The chain has TRBV7-9 and TRBJ2-7, with a possible D match to TRBD2 (6 bases). The CDR3 loop spans 15 amino acids. Trimming shortened V by 5 bases and J by 3 bases, and 17 bases separated the two germline ends. Germline CDR1 reads SEHNR; CDR2 reads FQNEAQ (reference sequence). CDR3 residues: CASSPGGGYLYEQYF. As DNA, the CDR3 is TGTGCCAGCAGCCCCGGGGGAGGCTACCTCTACGAGCAGTACTTC.

V usage is TRBV21-1 and J usage is TRBJ1-4; the table calls TRBD1, which could not be checked here. TRBV21-1 is marked as a pseudogene. The CDR3 loop spans 15 amino acids. This CDR3 reads CASSAPVLSNEKLFF. The CDR3 region has the DNA TGTGCCAGCAGCGCCCCAGTTCTTTCTAATGAAAAACTGTTTTTT.

The J gene is TRBJ2-3, the V gene TRBV5-4, with 11 bases fitting TRBD2. V lost 6 bases and J lost 6; bases outside the gene matches: 6. This CDR3 has 14 residues. Germline lookup yields CDR1 SGHNT and CDR2 YYREEE (reference sequence). DNA for the CDR3: TGTGCCAGCACTGGGCCTAGCGGGAGGGATACGCAGTATTTT. Its translation is CASTGPSGRDTQYF.

This rearrangement joins TRBV6-1 to TRBJ2-7; unclear D gene. The germline CDR1 and CDR2 sequences are MNHNS and SASEGT. This CDR3 contains 14 residues. Trimming cost V 7 bases and J 2 bases, with 15 bases left between them. CDR3 sequence (DNA): TGTGCCAGCAAGGAGACCCCCCCCACCTACGAGCAGTACTTC. It translates to CASKETPPTYEQYF.

This chain links TRBV5-6 with TRBJ1-2; no firm D call. V lost 6 bases and J lost 1, with 13 bases in between. Germline values: CDR1 SGHDT, CDR2 YYEEEE. The length of the CDR3 is 14 residues. The chain's CDR3 is CASNRGSNNYGYTF. The CDR3 DNA is TGTGCCAGCAACCGGGGATCCAATAACTATGGCTACACCTTC.

The genes are TRBV5-4 and TRBJ2-2; 9 bases are a match to TRBD1. The CDR3 has 15 residues. V was clipped by 3 bases and J by 5 bases; unmatched bases: 5. In germline, CDR1 is SGHNT, CDR2 YYREEE (reference sequence). The CDR3 bases are TGTGCCAGCAGCTCGGGGACAGGGCTAACCGGGGAGCTGTTTTTT. Its protein is CASSSGTGLTGELFF.

The V call is TRBV27, the J call TRBJ2-5; the match to TRBD2 covers 8 bases. V shed 5 bases, J shed 5 bases, and the junction held 19 bases outside the gene matches. Per germline, CDR1 MNHEY and CDR2 SMNVEV (reference sequence). The CDR3 sequence is 18 residues long. CDR3 bases: TGTGCCAGCAGTCCTATTACCCCGGGGGGGAGGGAGCAGGAGACCCAGTACTTC. It yields the protein CASSPITPGGREQETQYF.

This sequence joins TRBV28 and TRBJ2-3, with 8 bases that match TRBD2. CDR1 is MDHEN and CDR2 is SYDVKM in the germline V gene. Unmatched junction bases numbered 19, after V lost 5 bases and J lost 0 bases. The CDR3 consists of 20 residues. The CDR3 nucleotides are TGTGCCAGCAGTCCTCTCAAATTCCTGAGAGCGGGAGCTAGCACAGATACGCAGTATTTT. It is translated as CASSPLKFLRAGASTDTQYF.

The chain recombines TRBV28 with TRBJ1-4; 9 bases align to TRBD1. V dropped 6 bases and J dropped 8; count of bases not matched to a gene: 7. Germline values: CDR1 MDHEN, CDR2 SYDVKM. This CDR3 has 14 amino acids. The CDR3 is CASRLQGAGEKLFF. In nucleotides, the CDR3 is TGTGCCAGCAGACTACAGGGGGCTGGCGAAAAACTGTTTTTT.

The chain recombines TRBV25-1 with TRBJ1-1, with D possibly matching TRBD1 (6 bases). V shed 2 bases and J shed 5 bases, with 12 bases lying between them. There are 14 residues in the CDR3. The germline V gene has CDR1 MGHDK and CDR2 SYGVNS. CDR3 in amino acids: CASSEPGQRTEAFF. CDR3 bases: TGTGCCAGCAGTGAACCGGGACAAAGGACTGAAGCTTTCTTT. The entire variable domain, with the rest obtained from reference TRBV25-1 and TRBJ1-1, is as follows: EADIYQTPRYLVIGTGKKITLECSQTMGHDKMYWYQQDPGMELHLIHYSYGVNSTEKGDLSSESTVSRIRTEHFPLTLESARPSHTSQYLCASSEPGQRTEAFFGQGTRLTVV.

This chain links TRBV19 with TRBJ2-1, with 7 nucleotides matching TRBD2. V dropped 4 bases and J dropped 10; count of bases not matched to a gene: 13. Looked up from germline, CDR1 is LNHDA and CDR2 is SQIVND (reference sequence). This CDR3 region has 15 residues. CDR3 coding DNA: TGTGCCAGTAGTAGACTAGCCCTCCCGCTGATGGAGCAGTTCTTC. Protein product: CASSRLALPLMEQFF.

The chain carries TRBV15 and TRBJ2-2; D possibly corresponds to TRBD1 (5 bases). The CDR3 contains 18 residues. V lost 6 bases, J lost 1 base, and 21 bases lay in between. Germline loops: CDR1 LNHNV, CDR2 YYDKDF (reference sequence). CDR3 in amino acids: CATSLALEFGQNTGELFF. In nucleotides, the CDR3 is TGTGCCACCAGTCTGGCTCTTGAGTTTGGACAGAACACCGGGGAGCTGTTTTTT.